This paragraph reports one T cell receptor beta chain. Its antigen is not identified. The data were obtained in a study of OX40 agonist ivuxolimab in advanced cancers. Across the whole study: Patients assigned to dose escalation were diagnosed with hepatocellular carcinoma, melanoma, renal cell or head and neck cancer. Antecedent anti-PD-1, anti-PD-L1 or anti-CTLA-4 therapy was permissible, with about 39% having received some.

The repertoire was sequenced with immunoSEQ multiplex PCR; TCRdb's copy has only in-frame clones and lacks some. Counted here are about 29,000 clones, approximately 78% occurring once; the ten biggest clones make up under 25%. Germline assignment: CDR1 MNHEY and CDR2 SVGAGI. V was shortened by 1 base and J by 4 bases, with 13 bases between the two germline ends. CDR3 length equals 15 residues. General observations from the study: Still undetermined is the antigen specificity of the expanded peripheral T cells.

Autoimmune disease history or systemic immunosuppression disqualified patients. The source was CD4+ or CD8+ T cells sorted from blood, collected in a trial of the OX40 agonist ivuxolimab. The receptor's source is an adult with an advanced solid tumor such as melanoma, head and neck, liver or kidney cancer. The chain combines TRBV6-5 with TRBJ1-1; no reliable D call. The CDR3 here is CASSYFPGGITEAFF. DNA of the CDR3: TGTGCCAGCAGTTACTTTCCGGGAGGGATCACTGAAGCTTTCTTT.